These 22 T cell receptor beta chains came from one sample sequenced in a study of CD8 T cells in ankylosing spondylitis. TCRdb analysed the 5' RACE reads with MiXCR anew, one entry per CDR3 protein. The sample shows nearly 350,000 distinct CDR3 sequences, roughly 15% of them seen only once. Sequenced input: blood, either unsorted or a sorted T cell fraction (not recorded which). The receptor set was obtained from a male donor with ankylosing spondylitis or in good health (not recorded which).

V and J are TRBV12-5 and TRBJ2-7, with TRBD1 identical over 8 bases. CDR3 length equals 14 residues. Germline loops: CDR1 LGHNT, CDR2 FRNRAP. The trim removed 7 bases at V and 4 bases at J, leaving 9 bases unmatched. CDR3 DNA sequence: TGTGCTAGTGCCCTTGGACAGGGAGCTTACGAGCAGTACTTC. This translates into CASALGQGAYEQYF.

In this sample, this clonotype turned up a few times. This sequence joins TRBV20-1 and TRBJ2-5; D gene unclear. Germline CDR1 reads DFQATT; CDR2 reads SNEGSKA (reference sequence). Trimming took off 2 bases at V and 5 bases at J, with 9 bases between the two ends. There are 12 residues in the CDR3. CDR3 sequence (DNA): TGCAGTGCTAGAACCAGGCTTGAGACCCAGTACTTC. Residues: CSARTRLETQYF.

This clonotype was seen more than once but under ten times. The chain has TRBV7-2 and TRBJ2-7; 9 positions agree with TRBD2. This CDR3 has 13 residues. Germline V gene sequence: CDR1 SGHTA, CDR2 FQGNSA. Trimming removed 6 bases from V and 6 bases from J; junction bases left unmatched: 6. The CDR3 loop reads CASSSLAGLEQYF. Written as DNA, the CDR3 is TGTGCCAGCAGTTCGCTAGCGGGACTCGAGCAGTACTTC.

The chain couples TRBV7-2 to TRBJ2-1; 11 bases map to TRBD2. Per germline, CDR1 SGHTA and CDR2 FQGNSA. Trimming took 3 bases from V and 2 from J; bases not matched to a gene: 3. CDR3 size: 16 residues. CDR3 region: CASSFTSGSPYNEQFF. Here the CDR3 DNA reads TGTGCCAGCAGCTTCACTAGCGGGAGTCCCTACAATGAGCAGTTCTTC.

The sample holds a few counts of this clonotype. J is TRBJ2-3 and V is TRBV6-2 or TRBV6-3; the match to TRBD2 covers 13 bases. The CDR3 totals 18 residues. Germline V lookup: CDR1 MNHEY, CDR2 SVGEGT. J was trimmed by 1 base and V by 5 bases; bases with no gene match: 9. CDR3 coding DNA: TGTGCCAGCAGTCCCCTGAGACTAGCGGGAGGCCGCACAGATACGCAGTATTTT. This sequence encodes CASSPLRLAGGRTDTQYF.

This clonotype appeared a few times. This chain joins TRBV7-2 and TRBJ2-7; D is ambiguous. This CDR3 has 14 residues. V was shortened by 1 base and J by 3 bases, with 10 bases between the two germline ends. Germline V gene sequence: CDR1 SGHTA, CDR2 FQGNSA. CDR3 in amino acids: CASSLESVLYEQYF. The DNA for the CDR3 is TGTGCCAGCAGCTTAGAATCTGTTCTCTACGAGCAGTACTTC.

This clonotype was found a few times. This rearrangement joins TRBV5-1 to TRBJ2-1; TRBD2 matches at 9 bases. The trim removed 6 bases at V and 5 bases at J, leaving 6 bases unmatched. The CDR3 extends over 14 amino acids. The germline V gene has CDR1 SGHRS and CDR2 YFSETQ. CDR3 residues: CASKGGRANNEQFF. The CDR3 region has the DNA TGCGCCAGCAAAGGCGGGAGGGCCAACAATGAGCAGTTCTTC. Drawing the rest from reference TRBV5-1 and TRBJ2-1, the complete variable domain is KAGVTQTPRYLIKTRGQQVTLSCSPISGHRSVSWYQQTPGQGLQFLFEYFSETQRNKGNFPGRFSGRQFSNSRSEMNVSTLELGDSALYLCASKGGRANNEQFFGPGTRLTVL.

The chain is built from TRBV5-1 and TRBJ2-5; no clear D gene. CDR3 length equals 13 residues. V was clipped by 1 base and J by 2 bases, with 6 bases between them. Germline-derived CDR1 and CDR2 are SGHRS and YFSETQ. The CDR3 DNA reads as TGCGCCAGCAGCTTGAACCCTCAAGAGACCCAGTACTTC. Translation gives CASSLNPQETQYF. Complete variable domain (other parts from reference TRBV5-1 and TRBJ2-5): KAGVTQTPRYLIKTRGQQVTLSCSPISGHRSVSWYQQTPGQGLQFLFEYFSETQRNKGNFPGRFSGRQFSNSRSEMNVSTLELGDSALYLCASSLNPQETQYFGPGTRLLVL.

The rearrangement links TRBV5-1 to TRBJ2-5, with D possibly TRBD1 on 6 matching bases. This CDR3 contains 14 residues. V lost 3 bases, J lost 1 base, and 10 bases lay in between. Germline loops: CDR1 SGHRS, CDR2 YFSETQ. This chain's CDR3 is CASSSGQIQETQYF. CDR3 sequence (DNA): TGCGCCAGCAGCTCCGGACAGATCCAAGAGACCCAGTACTTC.

This clonotype has only a few counts. The V gene is TRBV10-3, the J gene TRBJ2-3; perhaps TRBD2 as D (7 bases). This CDR3 has 16 amino acids. V was shortened by 6 bases and J by 2 bases, with 18 bases between the two germline ends. Germline V gene sequence: CDR1 ENHRY, CDR2 SYGVKD. The CDR3 nucleotides are TGTGCCATCAGCCGTGGGGCGGGGGACATCACAGATACGCAGTATTTT. Protein sequence: CAISRGAGDITDTQYF.

This clonotype was detected only a few times. The chain recombines TRBV9 with TRBJ1-1; the D gene is possibly TRBD1 (5 bases). Trimming removed 5 bases from V and 3 bases from J, with 11 bases in between. The germline V gene encodes CDR1 SGDLS and CDR2 YYNGEE. There are 13 residues in the CDR3. CDR3 sequence (DNA): TGTGCCAGCAGTGCCCAGGGAGACACTGAAGCTTTCTTT. Translating it yields CASSAQGDTEAFF.

The chain links TRBV2 to TRBJ1-1, with D unresolved. The CDR3 is made up of 15 amino acids. V gave up 6 bases and J gave up 1 base, with 15 bases separating them. Germline V gives CDR1 SNHLY, CDR2 FYNNEI. CDR3 DNA sequence: TGTGCCAGCAGCGAATCGGCGGGCGGGAACACTGAAGCTTTCTTT. Translated, it gives CASSESAGGNTEAFF.

The chain combines TRBV15 with TRBJ2-3; D may match TRBD1 or TRBD2 (5 bases each). Germline-derived CDR1 and CDR2 are LNHNV and YYDKDF (reference sequence). The CDR3 spans 16 residues. V dropped 0 bases and J dropped 2 bases, with 12 bases sitting between them. The CDR3 is CATSRDKRGTTDTQYF. The DNA of the CDR3 is TGTGCCACCAGCAGAGACAAGAGGGGCACCACAGATACGCAGTATTTT.

The chain employs TRBV3-1 and TRBJ1-1; D perhaps matches TRBD1 (5 bases). This CDR3 is 14 amino acids long. Trimming removed 6 bases from V and 1 base from J, with 12 bases in between. Germline V gene lookup returns CDR1 LGHDT and CDR2 YNNKEL (reference sequence). The CDR3 region is CASSPGQQNTEAFF. DNA of the CDR3: TGTGCCAGCAGTCCCGGACAACAGAACACTGAAGCTTTCTTT.

The rearrangement uses TRBV20-1 and TRBJ2-5; D unresolved. V gave up 3 bases and J gave up 0 bases, with 8 bases separating them. The CDR3 covers 13 residues. The germline gives CDR1 DFQATT, CDR2 SNEGSKA (reference sequence). CDR3 in DNA: TGCAGTGCTAGTCACCAGTACCAAGAGACCCAGTACTTC. Its translation is CSASHQYQETQYF.

This clonotype was seen a few times. The V call is TRBV3-1, the J call TRBJ2-1; D remains ambiguous. Trimming left V 2 bases short and J 5 bases short, with 7 bases between. The germline V gene encodes CDR1 LGHDT and CDR2 YNNKEL (reference sequence). This CDR3 comprises 13 residues. This CDR3 reads CASSQTWHNEQFF. CDR3 bases: TGTGCCAGCAGCCAAACTTGGCACAATGAGCAGTTCTTC.

The sample holds a few counts of this clonotype. The chain recombines TRBV20-1 with TRBJ2-7; a weak D match, TRBD2 (7 bases). The CDR3 extends over 12 amino acids. With 3 bases removed from V and 4 bases from J, the gap between germline ends came to 10 bases. Germline CDR1 reads DFQATT; CDR2 reads SNEGSKA (reference sequence). Written as DNA, the CDR3 is TGCAGTGCTAGTAGGGGGGGGTACGAGCAGTACTTC. It encodes CSASRGGYEQYF.

This clonotype was detected only a few times. The chain has TRBV12-3 or TRBV12-4 and TRBJ2-2, with 10 bases that match TRBD2. The V gene end was trimmed by 6 bases and the J gene end by 5 bases; junction bases not matched to a gene: 9. The CDR3 has 16 residues. The CDR3 nucleotides are TGTGCCAGCAGCCCCGATCTAGCGGGGGTGACCGGGGAGCTGTTTTTT. Translated, it gives CASSPDLAGVTGELFF.

This rearrangement joins TRBV5-1 to TRBJ2-1; D unclear. V was cut by 0 bases and J by 8 bases, with 6 bases left in between. CDR1 and CDR2 from the germline V gene are SGHRS and YFSETQ. The CDR3 runs to 12 residues. Here the CDR3 reads CASSLAPDEQFF. In DNA form, the CDR3 reads TGCGCCAGCAGCTTGGCCCCAGATGAGCAGTTCTTC.

This sequence joins TRBV5-1 and TRBJ2-5; 7 positions match TRBD2. The CDR3 is made up of 15 amino acids. V lost 3 bases to trimming and J lost 2 bases; unmatched junction nucleotides: 7. Germline values: CDR1 SGHRS, CDR2 YFSETQ. CDR3 coding DNA: TGCGCCAGCAGCTACTCCTCCGGGGGGCAAGAGACCCAGTACTTC. The encoded protein is CASSYSSGGQETQYF.

This clonotype was seen a few times. The chain links TRBV20-1 to TRBJ2-2; tentative D call: TRBD2 (5 bases). V dropped 6 bases and J dropped 4 bases, with 9 bases sitting between them. CDR3 size: 12 residues. Germline V gene data show CDR1 as DFQATT and CDR2 as SNEGSKA (reference sequence). The CDR3 DNA reads as TGCAGTGCCCCTCGGGGCACCGGGGAGCTGTTTTTT. Protein sequence: CSAPRGTGELFF.

The rearrangement links TRBV5-1 to TRBJ2-5; D is undetermined. CDR1 and CDR2 (germline): SGHRS, YFSETQ. Trimming removed 0 bases at V and 2 bases at J, with 8 bases between. The CDR3 length is 14 residues. The CDR3 loop is CASSLVGNQETQYF. In DNA, the CDR3 is TGCGCCAGCAGCTTGGTCGGTAATCAAGAGACCCAGTACTTC. Looking up the rest from reference TRBV5-1 and TRBJ2-5 gives the full variable domain: KAGVTQTPRYLIKTRGQQVTLSCSPISGHRSVSWYQQTPGQGLQFLFEYFSETQRNKGNFPGRFSGRQFSNSRSEMNVSTLELGDSALYLCASSLVGNQETQYFGPGTRLLVL.